The 18 T cell receptor beta chains below were found in one sample sequenced in a study of blood T cell repertoires in COVID-19. Some clones are missing from TCRdb's copy, which holds only in-frame ones; the method was immunoSEQ multiplex PCR. Among tens of thousands of clones, about nine tenths were seen once, and the ten largest hold 3% to 4%. Sequenced material: peripheral blood. These receptors were taken from a woman in her fifties or sixties in a cohort sampled during active COVID-19.

The genes are TRBV5-1 and TRBJ1-2, with TRBD1 matching 9 bases. CDR1 SGHRS and CDR2 YFSETQ come from the germline V gene. Trimming removed 0 bases from V and 8 bases from J; junction bases left unmatched: 5. This CDR3 has 14 amino acids. The CDR3: CASSLGDRAGGYTF. The DNA of the CDR3 is TGCGCCAGCAGCTTGGGGGACAGGGCTGGAGGCTACACCTTC.

CDR3 sequence: CASSLAVREQFF. The CDR3 DNA follows: TGTGCCAGCAGCTTAGCGGTGAGGGAGCAGTTCTTC. V gene TRBV7-9 combines with J gene TRBJ2-1; D gene ambiguous. V was trimmed by 0 bases and J by 10 bases, leaving 7 bases between them. Germline-derived CDR1 and CDR2 are SEHNR and FQNEAQ (reference sequence). The CDR3 covers 12 residues.

The J gene is TRBJ2-2, the V gene TRBV6-1; D perhaps matches TRBD1 (5 bases). Germline CDR1 and CDR2: MNHNS and SASEGT. The ends were cut back, 2 bases at V and 16 bases at J, with 14 bases in the middle. The CDR3 consists of 12 residues. In nucleotides, the CDR3 is TGTGCCAGCAGTGAATCCTTCCAGGGCCCGTTTTTT. Amino acid sequence: CASSESFQGPFF.

The genes are TRBV10-3 and TRBJ1-4, with D perhaps matching TRBD1 (5 bases). CDR3 length: 13 amino acids. Germline V gene lookup returns CDR1 ENHRY and CDR2 SYGVKD. The germline V and J ends were trimmed by 3 bases and 5 bases, with 7 bases remaining between them. CDR3 nucleotides: TGTGCCATCAGTGAACGACAGAATGAAAAACTGTTTTTT. Its protein is CAISERQNEKLFF.

The chain combines TRBV12-3 or TRBV12-4 with TRBJ1-3; 7 bases are shared with TRBD1. V dropped 11 bases and J dropped 4; count of bases not matched to a gene: 5. This CDR3 has 12 amino acids. The CDR3 region is CAGRGLGNTIYF. DNA of the CDR3: TGTGCCGGAAGGGGGCTCGGAAACACCATATATTTT.

The rearrangement uses TRBV19 and TRBJ2-1; 7 nucleotides match TRBD2. V trimming: 10 bases; J trimming: 0 bases; junction bases outside the gene matches: 6. Germline CDR1 LNHDA, CDR2 SQIVND (reference sequence). This CDR3 is 14 amino acids long. CDR3 amino acids: CATGAGISYNEQFF. In DNA form, the CDR3 reads TGTGCCACCGGAGCGGGAATCTCCTACAATGAGCAGTTCTTC.

The chain uses TRBV4-1 and TRBJ1-5, with TRBD1 as a possible D gene (5 bases). Germline CDR1 MGHRA, CDR2 YSYEKL. The CDR3 extends over 14 amino acids. V gave up 1 base and J gave up 2 bases, with 6 bases separating them. For the CDR3, the DNA is TGCGCCAGCAGCCAAGGACAGCGCAATCAGCCCCAGCATTTT. This translates into CASSQGQRNQPQHF.

On this clone itself: At one end, the junction sequence differs from germline, possibly due to a read error. V gene TRBV5-4 combines with J gene TRBJ2-1, with 9 bases lining up with TRBD2. This CDR3 has 15 residues. Germline V gene sequence: CDR1 SGHNT, CDR2 YYREEE (reference sequence). Written as DNA, the CDR3 is TGTGCCAGCAGCCCGACTAGCGGATCCTACAATGTGCAGTTCTTC. Protein sequence: CASSPTSGSYNVQFF. Combining the CDR3 with reference TRBV5-4 and TRBJ2-1 gives the whole variable domain ETGVTQSPTHLIKTRGQQVTLRCSSQSGHNTVSWYQQALGQGPQFIFQYYREEENGRGNFPPRFSGLQFPNYSSELNVNALELDDSALYLCASSPTSGSYNVQFFGPGTRLTVL.

V gene TRBV9 combines with J gene TRBJ1-1, with D perhaps matching TRBD1 (6 bases). This CDR3 is built from 15 residues. Trimming left V 0 bases short and J 6 bases short, with 15 bases between. CDR1 and CDR2 (germline): SGDLS, YYNGEE. DNA of the CDR3: TGTGCCAGCAGCGTAGGGCAGGGGCATACCTCTGAAGCTTTCTTT. Protein product: CASSVGQGHTSEAFF.

The J gene is TRBJ2-5, the V gene TRBV6-4, with 8 bases fitting TRBD2. The germline gives CDR1 MRHNA, CDR2 SNTAGT. This CDR3 region has 16 residues. V shed 6 bases and J 3 bases; nucleotides not matched to a gene: 12. The CDR3 spells CASRPSRAGVKETQYF. The CDR3 DNA reads as TGTGCCAGCAGACCTTCGAGAGCGGGAGTAAAAGAGACCCAGTACTTC.

V gene TRBV6-6 combines with J gene TRBJ1-5; 7 bases map to TRBD1. This CDR3 is 14 amino acids long. Trimming cost V 6 bases and J 5 bases; bases outside gene matches: 7. CDR1 is MNHNY and CDR2 is SVGAGI in the germline V gene (reference sequence). The CDR3 sequence is CASSQTGFYQPQHF. The CDR3 DNA follows: TGTGCCAGCAGCCAGACAGGGTTTTATCAGCCCCAGCATTTT.

The rearrangement uses TRBV7-9 and TRBJ1-2; weak D call: TRBD1 (5 bases). The CDR3 totals 15 residues. Germline V gives CDR1 SEHNR, CDR2 FQNEAQ (reference sequence). V lost 5 bases and J 0 bases, leaving 13 bases between the germline ends. The CDR3 here is CASSPGHLTNYGYTF. The CDR3 nucleotides read TGTGCCAGCAGCCCTGGACACCTTACTAACTATGGCTACACCTTC.

The chain links TRBV5-1 to TRBJ1-1; 9 bases line up with TRBD1. With V trimmed by 3 bases and J by 5 bases, 8 bases remained unmatched. CDR3 length equals 15 residues. Looked up from germline, CDR1 is SGHRS and CDR2 is YFSETQ. CDR3 amino acids: CASSWGGQGNTEAFF. The CDR3 DNA is TGCGCCAGCAGCTGGGGAGGACAGGGGAATACTGAAGCTTTCTTT.

The V call is TRBV5-6, the J call TRBJ2-1; tentative D call: TRBD2 (5 bases). Germline assignment: CDR1 SGHDT and CDR2 YYEEEE. The CDR3 is made up of 16 amino acids. V lost 3 bases, J lost 5 bases, and 18 bases lay in between. CDR3 bases: TGTGCCAGCAGCTCCTCGGATCCGGTCGGGAACAATGAGCAGTTCTTC. Its translation: CASSSSDPVGNNEQFF.

This clone was seen a handful of times. J is TRBJ2-7 and V is TRBV28; 9 nucleotides line up with TRBD2. The trim removed 3 bases at V and 1 base at J, leaving 1 base unmatched. The germline gives CDR1 MDHEN, CDR2 SYDVKM. This CDR3 has 14 residues. The CDR3 nucleotides are TGTGCCAGCAGTTTGACTAGCGGTTCCTACGAGCAGTACTTC. This codes for CASSLTSGSYEQYF.

The CDR3, as DNA: TGTGCCAGCAGTTACCTTACAGGGGATGGCTACACCTTC. Amino acids: CASSYLTGDGYTF. This chain joins TRBV6-2 or TRBV6-3 and TRBJ1-2; TRBD1 matches at 7 bases. The germline V gene has CDR1 MNHEY and CDR2 SVGEGT. The CDR3 is 13 residues long. J was trimmed by 6 bases and V by 2 bases; bases with no gene match: 3.

CDR3 DNA: TGTGCCAGCAGCCCAGACAGCCACAATTCACCCCTCCACTTT. Translating gives CASSPDSHNSPLHF. The chain recombines TRBV7-9 with TRBJ1-6, with TRBD1 as a possible D gene (5 bases). The V end was cut by 5 bases, the J end by 7 bases, with 12 bases between. The germline V gene has CDR1 SEHNR and CDR2 FQNEAQ (reference sequence). The CDR3 loop spans 14 amino acids.

The V and J genes are TRBV9 and TRBJ2-2; the match to TRBD1 covers 12 bases. The J segment lost 1 base and the V segment lost 0 bases, leaving 10 bases of the junction unmatched. CDR3 length: 20 residues. Germline assignment: CDR1 SGDLS and CDR2 YYNGEE. This chain's CDR3 is CASSVGMAGTGGRNTGELFF. Here the CDR3 DNA reads TGTGCCAGCAGCGTAGGTATGGCTGGGACAGGGGGCCGGAACACCGGGGAGCTGTTTTTT.